This passage covers 17 T cell receptor beta chains from one sample sequenced in a study of blood T cell repertoires in COVID-19. The assay was immunoSEQ multiplex PCR, and TCRdb's table has in-frame clones only and misses some. This sample carries about 180,000 clones, 65% to 90% of them seen once, and the ten largest clones take 7.5% to 10%. Material for sequencing was peripheral blood. The receptors were gathered from a man in his fifties with active or convalescent COVID-19.

The V call is TRBV19, the J call TRBJ1-1; D gene ambiguous. The CDR3 length is 13 residues. The V end was cut by 2 bases, the J end by 0 bases, with 4 bases between. From germline, CDR1 is LNHDA and CDR2 SQIVND (reference sequence). The CDR3 here is CASSIIVNTEAFF. CDR3 sequence (DNA): TGTGCCAGTAGTATAATAGTGAACACTGAAGCTTTCTTT.

The V gene is TRBV4-3, the J gene TRBJ2-2; no reliable D call. Germline V gene lookup returns CDR1 LGHNA and CDR2 YSLEER. This CDR3 spans 15 amino acids. V was cut by 0 bases and J by 1 base, with 6 bases left in between. CDR3 coding DNA: TGCGCCAGCAGCCAAGACCCAGGGAACACCGGGGAGCTGTTTTTT. Translated: CASSQDPGNTGELFF.

This chain uses TRBV27 with TRBJ2-2, with D possibly matching TRBD1 (6 bases). The length of the CDR3 is 14 residues. Trimming left V 6 bases short and J 1 base short, with 9 bases between. Germline V gene data show CDR1 as MNHEY and CDR2 as SMNVEV (reference sequence). The CDR3 region is CASRLGGNTGELFF. CDR3 nucleotide sequence: TGTGCCAGCAGACTAGGGGGGAACACCGGGGAGCTGTTTTTT.

The chain recombines TRBV6-5 with TRBJ1-2, with D tentatively TRBD1 (5 bases). This CDR3 is built from 15 residues. Trimming stripped 5 bases from V and 2 bases from J, with 15 bases between. The germline gives CDR1 MNHEY, CDR2 SVGAGI. CDR3 sequence (DNA): TGTGCCAGCAGTCCCGGCGGGGGGTTAAACTATGGCTACACCTTC. Its translation is CASSPGGGLNYGYTF.

The J gene is TRBJ1-2, the V gene TRBV10-2; a possible D gene is TRBD1 (5 bases). V lost 0 bases and J 8 bases, leaving 10 bases between the germline ends. This CDR3 region has 13 residues. Germline V gene lookup returns CDR1 WSHSY and CDR2 SAAADI. For the CDR3, the DNA is TGCGCCAGCAGTGAGTCTCCCAGGGTCGGCTACACCTTC. Translated: CASSESPRVGYTF.

About this clone itself: The junction departs from germline at one end; a sequencing error may be responsible. The genes are TRBV6-1 and TRBJ2-4, with 10 nucleotides matching TRBD1. The germline V gene has CDR1 MNHNS and CDR2 SASEGT. The length of the CDR3 is 18 residues. The DNA of the CDR3 is TGTGCCAGCAGGGAAGGGACAGGGGATTTGAGGGCCAAAAACATTCAGTACTTC. This encodes CASREGTGDLRAKNIQYF.

On this clone: Since the CDR3 does not end with the conserved phenylalanine or tryptophan, this likely comes from a read error. No DNA is shown, since the ends of the CDR3 on it are uncertain; the CDR3 is the one TCRdb lists. The chain couples TRBV10-2 to TRBJ2-3; the table gives TRBD2 as D, unverified against the DNA. The CDR3 totals 9 residues, both ends included. Germline CDR1 and CDR2: WSHSY and SAAADI. The CDR3 protein is CASSRDYKV.

This chain links TRBV19 with TRBJ1-3; 8 bases line up with TRBD1. The CDR3 is 15 amino acids. The trim removed 4 bases at V and 0 bases at J, leaving 2 bases unmatched. Germline-derived CDR1 and CDR2 are LNHDA and SQIVND (reference sequence). CDR3 DNA sequence: TGTGCCAGTAGTAGAACAGGGGGCTCTGGAAACACCATATATTTT. It specifies CASSRTGGSGNTIYF.

The V and J genes are TRBV25-1 and TRBJ1-1; D remains unclear. The CDR3 is made up of 12 amino acids. V was trimmed by 6 bases and J by 5 bases, leaving 10 bases between them. The germline V gene has CDR1 MGHDK and CDR2 SYGVNS. Here the CDR3 DNA reads TGTGCCAGCAGAGCGGTTTCGACTGAAGCTTTCTTT. Translation: CASRAVSTEAFF. Full variable domain (remainder filled in from reference TRBV25-1 and TRBJ1-1): EADIYQTPRYLVIGTGKKITLECSQTMGHDKMYWYQQDPGMELHLIHYSYGVNSTEKGDLSSESTVSRIRTEHFPLTLESARPSHTSQYLCASRAVSTEAFFGQGTRLTVV.

This chain uses TRBV12-3 or TRBV12-4 with TRBJ1-2; unclear D gene. V was cut by 2 bases and J by 8 bases, with 9 bases left in between. CDR3 length: 12 amino acids. The CDR3 reads CASSLTGRGYTF. The CDR3, as DNA: TGTGCCAGCAGTTTAACGGGGAGAGGCTACACCTTC.

The genes are TRBV5-4 and TRBJ2-3; 14 nucleotides match TRBD2. The V gene's germline CDR1 is SGHNT and CDR2 YYREEE (reference sequence). The CDR3 spans 18 residues. The V and J ends lost 4 bases and 3 bases, in that order; junction bases with no gene match: 10. The CDR3 DNA follows: TGTGCCAGCAGCCCGACTAGCGGGGGGGCCGAGTGGACAGATACGCAGTATTTT. Translated: CASSPTSGGAEWTDTQYF.

This clone is a singleton in its sample. This sequence joins TRBV15 and TRBJ2-2; 7 bases align to TRBD2. From germline, CDR1 is LNHNV and CDR2 YYDKDF (reference sequence). The length of the CDR3 is 16 residues. The ends lost 5 bases at V and 5 bases at J; junction bases unmatched: 11. The CDR3 DNA is TGTGCCACCAGCTCGGTTCGGGCGGGAGATACCGGGGAGCTGTTTTTT. Translated: CATSSVRAGDTGELFF.

This clone was found once. An end of the junction does not agree with germline; a read error may underlie this. V usage is TRBV5-1 and J usage is TRBJ1-1, with D possibly matching TRBD1 (6 bases). Germline CDR1 SGHRS, CDR2 YFSETQ. The CDR3 has 13 amino acids. CDR3 DNA sequence: TGCGCCAGCAGCTCAAACGTCAGGGGTGAAACTTTCTTT. As protein: CASSSNVRGETFF.

Remarks on this clone: Other DNA sequences in the sample encode the same CDR3. The V gene is TRBV5-1, the J gene TRBJ1-1; 7 bases align to TRBD1. CDR1 is SGHRS and CDR2 is YFSETQ in the germline V gene. J lost 4 bases, V lost 0 bases, and 3 bases had no gene match. The CDR3 runs 14 residues. The CDR3 nucleotides are TGCGCCAGCAGCTTGGGACAGGGAGGCACTGAAGCTTTCTTT. Its protein is CASSLGQGGTEAFF. Drawing the rest from reference TRBV5-1 and TRBJ1-1, the complete variable domain is KAGVTQTPRYLIKTRGQQVTLSCSPISGHRSVSWYQQTPGQGLQFLFEYFSETQRNKGNFPGRFSGRQFSNSRSEMNVSTLELGDSALYLCASSLGQGGTEAFFGQGTRLTVV.

The chain employs TRBV6-1 and TRBJ2-3, with D perhaps matching TRBD1 (6 bases). In germline, CDR1 is MNHNS, CDR2 SASEGT. This CDR3 comprises 19 residues. V lost 1 base, J lost 5 bases, and 25 bases lay in between. The CDR3 reads CASSEEVARGIGWGDTQYF. In DNA, the CDR3 is TGTGCCAGCAGTGAAGAAGTGGCGAGGGGGATTGGGTGGGGAGATACGCAGTATTTT.

This chain links TRBV10-3 with TRBJ2-1, with a possible D match to TRBD2 (5 bases). Trimming took 2 bases from V and 4 from J, leaving 18 bases between them. The CDR3 is made up of 17 amino acids. CDR1 is ENHRY and CDR2 is SYGVKD in the germline V gene. This CDR3 is CAISEGGRPSMYNEQFF. CDR3 DNA sequence: TGTGCCATCAGTGAGGGAGGCAGACCCTCAATGTACAATGAGCAGTTCTTC.

The chain uses TRBV2 and TRBJ1-5, with D possibly TRBD1 on 5 matching bases. Germline loops: CDR1 SNHLY, CDR2 FYNNEI. The V end was cut by 4 bases, the J end by 2 bases, with 9 bases between. CDR3 length: 14 residues. CDR3 amino acids: CASSGGARNQPQHF. CDR3 DNA: TGTGCCAGCAGTGGCGGGGCTCGCAATCAGCCCCAGCATTTT.